The next 26 T cell receptor beta chains were all read from a single sample in a study of read filtering for tumor transcriptome and immune sequencing. This library used roughly 0.4 ug RNA and molecular barcoded adaptors spanning alpha/delta and beta/gamma chains. TCRdb called the reads again in MiXCR, with one record for every CDR3 protein. The sample has more than 55,000 distinct CDR3 sequences, around 20% seen once; the top ten hold about 17%. The sequencing input was a population of CD138-negative cells sorted from bone marrow. Receptors were obtained from a donor at least 40 years old with multiple myeloma.

In its sample, this clonotype was seen many times. This chain joins TRBV3-1 and TRBJ2-7; D not resolved. The CDR3 totals 14 residues. Germline V gives CDR1 LGHDT, CDR2 YNNKEL (reference sequence). Trimming stripped 1 base from V and 0 bases from J, with 7 bases between. As DNA, the CDR3 is TGTGCCAGCAGCCAAGGGCAGTCCTCCTACGAGCAGTACTTC. Protein product: CASSQGQSSYEQYF.

This clonotype appeared many times. The chain links TRBV3-1 to TRBJ1-1, with D maybe TRBD1 (6 bases). This CDR3 spans 14 amino acids. Trimming pared 4 bases from V and 5 bases from J, leaving 14 bases between. Germline CDR1 LGHDT, CDR2 YNNKEL (reference sequence). CDR3 sequence (DNA): TGTGCCAGCAGCCGGGGTCAGGGGTCGACTGAAGCTTTCTTT. Encoded protein: CASSRGQGSTEAFF.

About this clonotype: A read error is likely, as this CDR3 ends without the conserved phenylalanine or tryptophan. The V and J genes are TRBV25-1 and TRBJ2-5, with D maybe TRBD2 (6 bases). CDR3 length: 14 amino acids. The germline gives CDR1 MGHDK, CDR2 SYGVNS. In nucleotides, the CDR3 is TGTGCCAGCGAAAGTAAGGACTACCAAGGGACCCAGTACTCC. It translates to CASESKDYQGTQYS.

This clonotype was detected many times. The chain carries TRBV11-3 and TRBJ2-7, with 12 bases lining up with TRBD1. Germline CDR1 is SGHNT and CDR2 is YENEEA. The CDR3 is 15 residues long. V was pared by 5 bases and J by 7 bases, with 9 bases of the junction left unmatched. CDR3 in DNA: TGTGCCAGCAGCGAGACGGGACAGGGGGCACGGGAGCAGTACTTC. It yields the protein CASSETGQGAREQYF.

This clonotype was picked up many times. This rearrangement joins TRBV12-3 or TRBV12-4 to TRBJ1-2, with D hard to call. The CDR3 is 12 residues long. V lost 5 bases and J lost 4, with 8 bases in between. CDR3 coding DNA: TGTGCCAGCAGTACGGAATCCTATGGCTACACCTTC. Protein: CASSTESYGYTF.

Ten or more counts support this clonotype. This chain links TRBV5-1 with TRBJ2-7; TRBD2 matches at 9 bases. J lost 2 bases, V lost 0 bases, and 3 bases had no gene match. Looked up from germline, CDR1 is SGHRS and CDR2 is YFSETQ. The CDR3 runs 15 residues. The CDR3 DNA follows: TGCGCCAGCAGCTTGGTTTCTAGCGGGACCTACGAGCAGTACTTC. It specifies CASSLVSSGTYEQYF.

A few counts support this clonotype. The V call is TRBV11-2, the J call TRBJ1-2; maybe TRBD1 (6 bases). The CDR3 consists of 13 residues. Germline assignment: CDR1 SGHAT and CDR2 FQNNGV. Between the trimmed V and J ends, which lost 0 bases and 4 bases, there was a span of 6 bases. Here the CDR3 DNA reads TGTGCCAGCAGCTTAGAGGGGGCCTATGGCTACACCTTC. Translation: CASSLEGAYGYTF.

This clonotype was counted ten times or more. This chain joins TRBV28 and TRBJ2-7, with D hard to call. There are 14 residues in the CDR3. Germline CDR1 MDHEN, CDR2 SYDVKM. Trimming took 5 bases from V and 2 from J, leaving 13 bases between them. CDR3 in DNA: TGTGCCAGCAGTCGAGATCCGGGTCCCTACGAGCAGTACTTC. This codes for CASSRDPGPYEQYF.

In its sample, this clonotype was seen many times. The gene calls are TRBV20-1 and TRBJ2-1; 7 bases fit TRBD2. The V gene's germline CDR1 is DFQATT and CDR2 SNEGSKA (reference sequence). After removal of 5 bases from V and 0 bases from J, the junction contained 7 bases not matched to a gene. The CDR3 loop spans 15 amino acids. CDR3 sequence: CSARQAGLSYNEQFF. The CDR3 DNA reads as TGCAGTGCTCGACAAGCGGGACTCTCCTACAATGAGCAGTTCTTC.

This clonotype is medium-sized in the sample. DNA of the CDR3: TGCGCCAGCAGGAATGCAGCGGGGAGTGGGGGGATCTACAATGAGCAGTTCTTC. Protein sequence: CASRNAAGSGGIYNEQFF. The gene calls are TRBV10-1 and TRBJ2-1, with 7 bases fitting TRBD2. Per the germline V gene, CDR1 is WNHNN and CDR2 is SYGVQD (reference sequence). V trimming: 6 bases; J trimming: 3 bases; junction bases outside the gene matches: 17. The CDR3 loop spans 18 amino acids.

As regards this clonotype: Being one base from a much bigger clone, this may be a read error. The chain joins TRBV20-1 to TRBJ2-3; 9 bases fit TRBD1. This CDR3 spans 16 amino acids. The germline gives CDR1 DFQATT, CDR2 SNEGSKA (reference sequence). The chain's CDR3 is CSVRAPQGQGDDTQYF. Here the CDR3 DNA reads TGCAGTGTTAGAGCTCCGCAGGGACAGGGAGACGATACGCAGTATTTT.

This clonotype has more than one count but fewer than ten. A read error may be the cause here, since a much bigger clone is one base away. This chain uses TRBV28 with TRBJ2-1, with D possibly TRBD1 on 5 matching bases. The CDR3 sequence is 14 residues long. The germline CDR1 and CDR2 sequences are MDHEN and SYDVKM. This CDR3 is CASIRGSSYNERFF. CDR3 coding DNA: TGTGCCAGCATAAGGGGAAGCTCCTACAATGAGCGGTTCTTC. Full variable domain (outside the CDR3, taken from reference TRBV28 and TRBJ2-1): DVKVTQSSRYLVKRTGEKVFLECVQDMDHENMFWYRQDPGLGLRLIYFSYDVKMKEKGDIPEGYSVSREKKERFSLILESASTNQTSMYLCASIRGSSYNERFFGPGTRLTVL.

On this clonotype: In this CDR3 the conserved last residue, phenylalanine or tryptophan, is missing, so a read error is likely. The V call is TRBV5-1, the J call TRBJ2-1; D may be TRBD2 (6 bases). Germline CDR1 reads SGHRS; CDR2 reads YFSETQ. The CDR3 totals 17 residues. CDR3 residues: CASSLEGPLKAGNEQFV. The CDR3 DNA reads TGCGCTAGCAGCTTGGAAGGGCCCCTGAAGGCGGGAAATGAGCAGTTCGTC.

In this sample, this clonotype turned up many times. The rearrangement uses TRBV2 and TRBJ2-5; weak D call: TRBD2 (5 bases). In germline, CDR1 is SNHLY, CDR2 FYNNEI. V lost 6 bases and J lost 5, with 10 bases in between. This CDR3 is built from 12 residues. Here the CDR3 DNA reads TGTGCCAGCAGCGCCCGGGGTGAGACCCAGTACTTC. Its protein product is CASSARGETQYF.

This clonotype has a handful of counts. The rearrangement joins TRBV2 to TRBJ2-4; the D gene is possibly TRBD2 (6 bases). V shed 9 bases and J shed 1 base, with 16 bases lying between them. The CDR3 contains 15 residues. The germline V gene encodes CDR1 SNHLY and CDR2 FYNNEI. The CDR3 loop is CASSRDSQAKNIQYF. CDR3 sequence (DNA): TGTGCCAGTAGCCGGGACTCCCAGGCCAAAAACATTCAGTACTTC.

This clonotype was seen repeatedly, ten times or more. This chain joins TRBV29-1 and TRBJ2-3, with 8 nucleotides matching TRBD1. Germline V lookup: CDR1 SQVTM, CDR2 ANQGSEA. The CDR3 has 14 amino acids. V was pared by 3 bases and J by 0 bases, with 2 bases of the junction left unmatched. For the CDR3, the DNA is TGCAGCGTTGACTGGGACAGGAGCACAGATACGCAGTATTTT. This sequence encodes CSVDWDRSTDTQYF.

This clonotype was picked up a small number of times. V is TRBV7-8 and J is TRBJ2-1; possible D gene TRBD2, 5 bases. V was cut by 1 base and J by 5 bases, with 18 bases left in between. Germline CDR1 and CDR2: SGHVS and FQNEAQ. This CDR3 has 17 residues. The CDR3: CASSLVQPGLRNNEQFF. The CDR3 bases are TGTGCCAGCAGCTTAGTTCAGCCGGGATTACGGAACAATGAGCAGTTCTTC.

This clonotype was recorded many times. This sequence joins TRBV5-6 and TRBJ2-7; tentatively, D is TRBD2 (5 bases). Per germline, CDR1 SGHDT and CDR2 YYEEEE. This CDR3 contains 15 residues. The germline V and J ends were trimmed by 4 bases and 3 bases, with 17 bases remaining between them. The chain's CDR3 is CASSTRERRYYEQYF. The CDR3 coding sequence is TGTGCCAGCAGCACCCGTGAACGGAGGTACTACGAGCAGTACTTC.

In this sample, this clonotype turned up many times. Mismatch with germline at one junction end may stem from a read error. The V call is TRBV24-1, the J call TRBJ1-1; 7 bases align to TRBD1. CDR3 size: 11 residues. Germline V gene data show CDR1 as KGHDR and CDR2 as SFDVKD. Written as DNA, the CDR3 is TGTGCCACCAGTGATTCCGGGACAGAGATATTT. Its protein product is CATSDSGTEIF.

This clonotype has at least ten counts. In DNA, the CDR3 is TGTGCCAGCAGACCGGGGGGGTACCAAGAGACCCAGTACTTC. Amino acid sequence: CASRPGGYQETQYF. The J gene is TRBJ2-5, the V gene TRBV28, with 8 bases aligning to TRBD2. CDR1 and CDR2 (germline): MDHEN, SYDVKM. CDR3 length: 14 residues. V shed 6 bases, J shed 0 bases, and the junction held 3 bases outside the gene matches.

This clonotype occurred many times. The chain links TRBV29-1 to TRBJ2-1; D ambiguous. This CDR3 region has 14 residues. CDR1 SQVTM and CDR2 ANQGSEA come from the germline V gene. The ends were cut back, 3 bases at V and 7 bases at J, with 16 bases in the middle. CDR3 region: CSVDGGAGLNEQFF. The CDR3 nucleotides read TGCAGCGTTGACGGCGGAGCCGGGTTGAATGAGCAGTTCTTC.

The chain is built from TRBV15 and TRBJ1-2; tentatively, D is TRBD1 (5 bases). Trimming shortened V by 0 bases and J by 8 bases, and 16 bases separated the two germline ends. This CDR3 comprises 15 residues. Per germline, CDR1 LNHNV and CDR2 YYDKDF (reference sequence). CDR3 sequence reads: CATSRDRAGSRGYTF. CDR3 bases: TGTGCCACCAGCAGAGATCGTGCAGGGTCGAGAGGCTACACCTTC.

This sequence joins TRBV12-5 and TRBJ2-6; D is unresolved. Germline V gives CDR1 LGHNT, CDR2 FRNRAP. The length of the CDR3 is 13 residues. V lost 6 bases to trimming and J lost 0 bases, with 3 bases between them. The CDR3 region is CASGPSGANVLTF. The CDR3 DNA reads TGTGCTAGTGGCCCCTCTGGGGCCAACGTCCTGACTTTC.

This clonotype was detected ten times or more. The junction does not match germline at one end; this may be a read error. This chain uses TRBV20-1 with TRBJ2-1, with 8 positions matching TRBD2. Germline-derived CDR1 and CDR2 are DFQATT and SNEGSKA (reference sequence). The CDR3 contains 12 residues. The CDR3 region has the DNA TGCAGACCAGCGGGGGCCTTTAATGAGCAGCTCTTC. Translation: CRPAGAFNEQLF.

This clonotype came up many times. The chain combines TRBV27 with TRBJ2-7; 9 nucleotides match TRBD1. J was trimmed by 1 base and V by 5 bases; bases with no gene match: 3. The CDR3 runs to 14 residues. CDR1 and CDR2 (germline): MNHEY, SMNVEV (reference sequence). CDR3 residues: CASSRGTGSYEQYF. The CDR3 bases are TGTGCCAGCAGTAGGGGGACAGGGTCCTACGAGCAGTACTTC.

V and J are TRBV20-1 and TRBJ2-5; D is undetermined. The CDR3 loop spans 13 amino acids. Deletions cut 1 base from V and 0 bases from J, with 6 bases between. Germline loops: CDR1 DFQATT, CDR2 SNEGSKA (reference sequence). In DNA, the CDR3 is TGCAGTGCTAGAGTAGAGTACCAAGAGACCCAGTACTTC. Its protein product is CSARVEYQETQYF.